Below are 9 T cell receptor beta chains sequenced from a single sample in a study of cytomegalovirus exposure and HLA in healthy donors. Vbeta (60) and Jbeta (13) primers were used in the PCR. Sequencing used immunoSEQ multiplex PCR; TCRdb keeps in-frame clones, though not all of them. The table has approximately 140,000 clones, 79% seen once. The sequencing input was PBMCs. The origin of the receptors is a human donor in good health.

The CDR3 coding sequence is TGTGCCAGCAGCTTGGTGAAGGGAGTGGGCGAGCAGTACTTC. Encoded protein: CASSLVKGVGEQYF. This sequence joins TRBV5-4 and TRBJ2-7, with D possibly matching TRBD2 (5 bases). The CDR3 has 14 residues. V shed 0 bases and J shed 6 bases, with 13 bases lying between them. Looked up from germline, CDR1 is SGHNT and CDR2 is YYREEE (reference sequence).

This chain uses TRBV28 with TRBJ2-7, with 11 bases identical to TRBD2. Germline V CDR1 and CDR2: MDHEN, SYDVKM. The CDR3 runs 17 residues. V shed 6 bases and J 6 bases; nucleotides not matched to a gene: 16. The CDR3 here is CASRPSLELAGVSEQYF. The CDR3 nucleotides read TGTGCCAGCAGACCCTCCCTGGAACTAGCGGGAGTTTCCGAGCAGTACTTC.

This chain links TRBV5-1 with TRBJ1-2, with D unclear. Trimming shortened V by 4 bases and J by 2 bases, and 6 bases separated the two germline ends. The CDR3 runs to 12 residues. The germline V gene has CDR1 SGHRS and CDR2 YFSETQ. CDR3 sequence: CASSLRNYGYTF. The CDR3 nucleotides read TGCGCCAGCAGCCTGCGGAACTATGGCTACACCTTC. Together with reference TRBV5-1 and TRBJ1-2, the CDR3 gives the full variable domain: KAGVTQTPRYLIKTRGQQVTLSCSPISGHRSVSWYQQTPGQGLQFLFEYFSETQRNKGNFPGRFSGRQFSNSRSEMNVSTLELGDSALYLCASSLRNYGYTFGSGTRLTVV.

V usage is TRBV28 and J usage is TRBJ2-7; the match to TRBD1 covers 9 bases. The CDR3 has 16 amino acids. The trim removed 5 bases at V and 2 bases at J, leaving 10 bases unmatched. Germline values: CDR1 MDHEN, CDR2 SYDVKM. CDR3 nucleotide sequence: TGTGCCAGCAGTCCCTTTGGGGACAGGGAGACCTACGAGCAGTACTTC. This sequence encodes CASSPFGDRETYEQYF.

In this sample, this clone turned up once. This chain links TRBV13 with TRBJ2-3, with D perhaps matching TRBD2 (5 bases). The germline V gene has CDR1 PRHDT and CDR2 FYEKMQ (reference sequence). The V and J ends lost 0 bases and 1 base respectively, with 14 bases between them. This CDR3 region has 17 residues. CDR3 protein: CASSLGRGSFRTDTQYF. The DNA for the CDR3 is TGTGCCAGCAGCTTAGGCCGCGGGTCCTTCCGCACAGATACGCAGTATTTT.

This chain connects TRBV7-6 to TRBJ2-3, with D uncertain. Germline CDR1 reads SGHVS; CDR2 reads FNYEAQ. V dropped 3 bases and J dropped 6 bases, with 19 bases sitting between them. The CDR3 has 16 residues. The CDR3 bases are TGTGCCAGCAGCTTTGAACGACAACCTTTAAGCGATACGCAGTATTTT. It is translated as CASSFERQPLSDTQYF.

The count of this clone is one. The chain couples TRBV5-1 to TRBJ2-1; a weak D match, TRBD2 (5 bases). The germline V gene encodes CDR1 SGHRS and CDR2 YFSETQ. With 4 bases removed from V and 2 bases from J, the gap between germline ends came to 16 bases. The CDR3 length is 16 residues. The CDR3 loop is CASSTVPGKTYNEQFF. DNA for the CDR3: TGCGCCAGCAGCACAGTCCCCGGGAAGACCTACAATGAGCAGTTCTTC.

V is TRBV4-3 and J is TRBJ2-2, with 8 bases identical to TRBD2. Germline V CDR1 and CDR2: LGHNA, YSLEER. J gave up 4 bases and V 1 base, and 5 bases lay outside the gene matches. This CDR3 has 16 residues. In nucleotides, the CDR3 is TGCGCCAGCAGCCAAGGAGTTACTAGCGGCACCGGGGAGCTGTTTTTT. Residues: CASSQGVTSGTGELFF.

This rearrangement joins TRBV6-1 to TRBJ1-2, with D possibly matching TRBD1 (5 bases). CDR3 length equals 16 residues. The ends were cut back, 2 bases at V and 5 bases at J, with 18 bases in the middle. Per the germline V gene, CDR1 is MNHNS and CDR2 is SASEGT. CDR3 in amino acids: CASSESSGGGIYGYTF. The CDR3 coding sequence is TGTGCCAGCAGTGAATCGTCAGGTGGGGGGATATATGGCTACACCTTC.